This TCR beta chain was identified in a study of blood T cell repertoires in COVID-19. Whole-study context: Some COVID-19 samples were acute and others convalescent; all came from the United States, Italy and Spain.

In the authors' workflow: Amplification from reference gene primers served as the basis for estimated nucleated cell counts. The repertoire was sequenced with immunoSEQ multiplex PCR; TCRdb's copy has only in-frame clones and lacks some. The V and J calls and clone size were taken over from that table, and D and trimming were inferred from the DNA. The sample has roughly 26,000 clones, about 90% seen once. Per the germline V gene, CDR1 is MNHNY and CDR2 is SVGAGI (reference sequence). The V segment lost 0 bases and the J segment 5 bases; nucleotides outside the gene matches: 6. The CDR3 is 16 residues long.

The sample taken for sequencing was peripheral blood. This TCR was sampled from a human donor in a cohort sampled during active COVID-19. The chain links TRBV6-6 to TRBJ2-2; 7 bases match TRBD1. For the CDR3, the DNA is TGTGCCAGCAGTTACTCGACACAGGGGACGACCGGGGAGCTGTTTTTT. Amino acid sequence: CASSYSTQGTTGELFF.